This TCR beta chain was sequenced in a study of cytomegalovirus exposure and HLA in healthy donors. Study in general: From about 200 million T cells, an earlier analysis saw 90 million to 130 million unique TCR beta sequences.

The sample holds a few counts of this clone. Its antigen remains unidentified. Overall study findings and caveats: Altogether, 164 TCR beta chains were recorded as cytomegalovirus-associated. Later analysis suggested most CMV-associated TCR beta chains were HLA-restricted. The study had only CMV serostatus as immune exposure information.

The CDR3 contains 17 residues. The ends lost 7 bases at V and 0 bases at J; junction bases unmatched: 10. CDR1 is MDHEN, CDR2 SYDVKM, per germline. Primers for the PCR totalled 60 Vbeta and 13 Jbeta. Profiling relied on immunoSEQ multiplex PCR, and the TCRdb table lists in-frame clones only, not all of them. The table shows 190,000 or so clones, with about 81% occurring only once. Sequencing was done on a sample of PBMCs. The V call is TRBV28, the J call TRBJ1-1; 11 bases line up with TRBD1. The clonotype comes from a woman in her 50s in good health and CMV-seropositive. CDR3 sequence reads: CASTMGQGGNMNTEAFF. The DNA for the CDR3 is TGTGCCAGCACCATGGGACAGGGGGGAAACATGAACACTGAAGCTTTCTTT.